The 18 T cell receptor beta chains below come from one sample, sequenced in a study of shared clonotypes between healthy human individuals. Libraries were prepared by immunoSEQ multiplex PCR; TCRdb keeps only in-frame clonotypes and omits some of them. Of about 1.4 million clones in the sample, roughly 95% were seen once. The sample taken for sequencing was naive CD4+ T cells sorted from blood. Subset defined: CD45RA+ positively selected. Receptors originate from a man aged 30 to 39 in good health.

In this sample, this clone turned up once. This chain connects TRBV6-5 to TRBJ1-2, with D possibly being TRBD1 (5 bases). Trimming took 7 bases from V and 8 from J, leaving 14 bases between them. CDR1 MNHEY and CDR2 SVGAGI come from the germline V gene. This CDR3 contains 12 residues. The DNA for the CDR3 is TGTGCCAGCATCGCCCCGGGGGTGGGCTACACCTTC. This sequence encodes CASIAPGVGYTF.

V gene TRBV5-1 combines with J gene TRBJ1-4; possible D gene TRBD1, 5 bases. The germline V and J ends were trimmed by 0 bases and 1 base, with 13 bases remaining between them. This CDR3 contains 17 residues. CDR1 and CDR2 from the germline V gene are SGHRS and YFSETQ. Here the CDR3 reads CASSLGMQGGTNEKLFF. For the CDR3, the DNA is TGCGCCAGCAGCTTGGGTATGCAGGGCGGAACTAATGAAAAACTGTTTTTT.

V is TRBV5-4 and J is TRBJ2-1; D possibly uses TRBD1 or TRBD2 (5 bases each). The CDR3 consists of 16 residues. The V end lost 4 bases, the J end lost 0 bases, and 14 bases lay between the germline ends. Germline loops: CDR1 SGHNT, CDR2 YYREEE (reference sequence). The CDR3 DNA reads TGTGCCAGCAGCGGGGGACGGACCTCCTCCTACAATGAGCAGTTCTTC. As protein: CASSGGRTSSYNEQFF.

The gene calls are TRBV5-4 and TRBJ2-7; 7 bases are a match to TRBD2. V dropped 4 bases and J dropped 4; count of bases not matched to a gene: 11. The length of the CDR3 is 15 residues. Germline loops: CDR1 SGHNT, CDR2 YYREEE (reference sequence). CDR3 protein: CASSQMGGTWYEQYF. The CDR3 DNA follows: TGTGCCAGCAGCCAGATGGGAGGGACTTGGTACGAGCAGTACTTC.

This chain connects TRBV7-9 to TRBJ1-1; no definite D call. This CDR3 has 12 residues. Germline V CDR1 and CDR2: SEHNR, FQNEAQ (reference sequence). Trimming took off 1 base at V and 7 bases at J, with 7 bases between the two ends. The CDR3, as DNA: TGTGCCAGCAGCTTAGTCCCATTTGAAGCTTTCTTT. Its protein product is CASSLVPFEAFF.

CDR3 coding DNA: TGCGCCAGCAGCCTAACCCCTAGCGGGACAGATACGCAGTATTTT. Its protein is CASSLTPSGTDTQYF. The chain uses TRBV5-1 and TRBJ2-3; 8 nucleotides match TRBD2. The CDR3 consists of 15 residues. V lost 4 bases, J lost 3 bases, and 7 bases stayed unmatched. Germline CDR1 SGHRS, CDR2 YFSETQ.

V and J are TRBV5-4 and TRBJ2-7; tentatively, D is TRBD2 (6 bases). The CDR3 extends over 15 amino acids. V shed 4 bases and J shed 1 base, with 15 bases lying between them. Germline V gene data show CDR1 as SGHNT and CDR2 as YYREEE (reference sequence). CDR3 nucleotides: TGTGCCAGCAGCATCCGACTAGGGGAATCCTACGAGCAGTACTTC. Translating gives CASSIRLGESYEQYF.

The V gene is TRBV2, the J gene TRBJ1-4, with no clear D. The V gene's germline CDR1 is SNHLY and CDR2 FYNNEI. CDR3 length: 13 residues. Trimming shortened V by 4 bases and J by 5 bases, and 8 bases separated the two germline ends. The CDR3 sequence: CASSGSGNEKLFF. CDR3 DNA: TGTGCCAGCAGTGGTAGCGGGAATGAAAAACTGTTTTTT.

This sequence joins TRBV5-4 and TRBJ2-1; possibly TRBD1 or TRBD2 for D (7 bases each). V dropped 3 bases and J dropped 2 bases, with 18 bases sitting between them. This CDR3 has 17 residues. Germline CDR1 and CDR2: SGHNT and YYREEE (reference sequence). The CDR3 nucleotides are TGTGCCAGCAGCTCATCAGGGGGGGCAGGGCCCTACAATGAGCAGTTCTTC. Translated: CASSSSGGAGPYNEQFF.

The chain recombines TRBV5-1 with TRBJ2-5, with 8 bases fitting TRBD1. TRBJ2-7 explains the end of the DNA better; the J call may be wrong. The germline V gene encodes CDR1 SGHRS and CDR2 YFSETQ. The CDR3 runs 14 residues. The CDR3 loop is CASSPDREGNEQYF. The CDR3 DNA is TGCGCCAGCAGCCCGGACAGGGAAGGGAACGAGCAGTACTTC.

This chain connects TRBV28 to TRBJ2-7; tentatively, D is TRBD1 or TRBD2 (5 bases each). Per germline, CDR1 MDHEN and CDR2 SYDVKM. This CDR3 contains 13 residues. V lost 6 bases, J lost 5 bases, and 14 bases lay in between. CDR3 coding DNA: TGTGCCAGCAGGGGGGACCCTTCCCACGAGCAGTACTTC. Protein sequence: CASRGDPSHEQYF.

The rearrangement uses TRBV2 and TRBJ2-1, with D tentatively TRBD1 (5 bases). Trimming stripped 5 bases from V and 12 bases from J, with 17 bases between. Per the germline V gene, CDR1 is SNHLY and CDR2 is FYNNEI. This CDR3 spans 13 amino acids. The CDR3 reads CASSLTEPEGQFF. CDR3 sequence (DNA): TGTGCCAGCAGTTTGACAGAGCCGGAAGGGCAGTTCTTC.

This clone showed up just once. V and J are TRBV7-3 and TRBJ2-1; no clear D gene. The CDR3 length is 13 residues. V was pared by 1 base and J by 2 bases, with 3 bases between. Per germline, CDR1 SGHTA and CDR2 FQGTGA. The CDR3 is CASSLSPYNEQFF. In DNA, the CDR3 is TGTGCCAGCAGCTTAAGTCCCTACAATGAGCAGTTCTTC.

The chain employs TRBV7-6 and TRBJ2-3, with unresolved D. The ends were cut back, 6 bases at V and 2 bases at J, with 6 bases in the middle. The CDR3 spans 12 residues. Germline V lookup: CDR1 SGHVS, CDR2 FNYEAQ. CDR3 in DNA: TGTGCCAGCAGTCAATACACAGATACGCAGTATTTT. Protein product: CASSQYTDTQYF.

V and J are TRBV5-4 and TRBJ1-4; 7 bases are a match to TRBD1. The ends lost 3 bases at V and 6 bases at J; junction bases unmatched: 11. CDR3 size: 16 residues. CDR1 SGHNT and CDR2 YYREEE come from the germline V gene (reference sequence). In nucleotides, the CDR3 is TGTGCCAGCAGCTCGGGAAAGGGGGCTAGTGATGAAAAACTGTTTTTT. Translating gives CASSSGKGASDEKLFF.

The gene calls are TRBV6-6 and TRBJ2-1; TRBD2 matches 9 bases. This CDR3 has 13 residues. Germline V gene lookup returns CDR1 MNHNY and CDR2 SVGAGI (reference sequence). The trim removed 8 bases at V and 9 bases at J, leaving 8 bases unmatched. The CDR3 loop is CASVLAGIGEQFF. CDR3 bases: TGTGCCAGCGTTCTAGCGGGAATAGGTGAGCAGTTCTTC.

V is TRBV7-7 and J is TRBJ2-1; D may match TRBD1 or TRBD2 (5 bases each). V was cut by 2 bases and J by 6 bases, with 11 bases left in between. The V gene's germline CDR1 is SSHAT and CDR2 FNYEAQ (reference sequence). This CDR3 spans 14 amino acids. The DNA of the CDR3 is TGTGCCAGCAGCTTACGGGACGGCATCAATGAGCAGTTCTTC. Protein product: CASSLRDGINEQFF.

Concerning this clone itself: The same CDR3 arises from other DNA sequences in this sample as well. The chain employs TRBV5-1 and TRBJ2-5; 8 nucleotides align to TRBD2. CDR3 length equals 13 residues. With V trimmed by 4 bases and J by 5 bases, 4 bases remained unmatched. CDR1 and CDR2 from the germline V gene are SGHRS and YFSETQ. CDR3 loop: CASSPGGPETQYF. CDR3 in DNA: TGCGCCAGCAGCCCGGGAGGGCCTGAGACCCAGTACTTC.